This is a list of T cell receptor beta chains from one sample in a study of blood T cells in healthy people across ages. TCRdb re-derived calls from the 5' RACE reads in MiXCR, one entry per CDR3 protein. The sample lists some 1.8 million distinct CDR3 sequences; roughly 43% were seen once. Sequencing was done on a sample of blood. Receptors originate from a human donor in good health. CDR3s include the opening cysteine and the closing phenylalanine or tryptophan. D genes are given only for firm matches.

v_call: TRBV5-5
j_call: TRBJ1-1
cdr3_length: 15
d_call: TRBD1
cdr3_aa: CASSPIGQADTEAFF

v_call: TRBV11-3
j_call: TRBJ2-5
cdr3_length: 15
d_call: .
cdr3_aa: CASSSYVQGGETQYF

v_call: TRBV6-5
j_call: TRBJ2-2
cdr3_length: 13
d_call: .
cdr3_aa: CAGSGQLGGELFF

v_call: TRBV7-2
j_call: TRBJ2-5
cdr3_length: 16
d_call: TRBD1
cdr3_aa: CASSLSGTGELETQYF

v_call: TRBV24-1
j_call: TRBJ2-3
cdr3_length: 16
d_call: .
cdr3_aa: CATSDVTGPQPDTQYF

v_call: TRBV11-2
j_call: TRBJ2-3
cdr3_length: 20
d_call: TRBD2
cdr3_aa: CASSGLLAGEQTQSTDTQYF

v_call: TRBV7-9
j_call: TRBJ1-2
cdr3_length: 14
d_call: .
cdr3_aa: CASSLRQAGNGYTF

v_call: TRBV20-1
j_call: TRBJ2-3
cdr3_length: 14
d_call: .
cdr3_aa: CSAQTSLRTDTQYF

v_call: TRBV29-1
j_call: TRBJ2-5
cdr3_length: 14
d_call: .
cdr3_aa: CSGSGLRGVNEQYF

v_call: TRBV9
j_call: TRBJ2-3
cdr3_length: 13
d_call: .
cdr3_aa: CASSFRGRDTQYF

v_call: TRBV29-1
j_call: .
cdr3_length: 12
d_call: TRBD1
cdr3_aa: CSVETGFYEQYF

v_call: TRBV3-1
j_call: TRBJ2-5
cdr3_length: 16
d_call: .
cdr3_aa: CVSSQDWRGPQETQYF

v_call: TRBV29-1
j_call: TRBJ1-1
cdr3_length: 13
d_call: .
cdr3_aa: CSVEVGTGTEAFF

v_call: TRBV6-5
j_call: TRBJ1-2
cdr3_length: 14
d_call: .
cdr3_aa: CASSYSGAMDGYTF

v_call: TRBV24-1
j_call: TRBJ2-1
cdr3_length: 19
d_call: TRBD2
cdr3_aa: CATSDSGLAGGPPYNEQFF

v_call: TRBV4-3
j_call: TRBJ2-1
cdr3_length: 17
d_call: .
cdr3_aa: CASSQDSGATAYNEQFF